This paragraph reports one T cell receptor beta chain. Its specificity is not known. Sequenced by immunoSEQ multiplex PCR; TCRdb stores in-frame clones only, minus some. The sample consists of fewer than 120,000 clones, around 80% of them appearing once. This entry belongs to a study of T cell responses to AZD1222 COVID-19 vaccine. General study results and limits: Regions 160-218 and 743-854 held dominance among vaccine-associated CD4 TCRs, which spanned spike. Reports say nearly half of spike-specific TCRs go after unmutated variant regions. Repertoire sampling was restricted to post-peak T cell response timepoints. Seropositive status at baseline applied to only 6 or 7 AZD1222 recipients.

The CDR3 covers 13 residues. The germline gives CDR1 MDHEN, CDR2 SYDVKM. Trimming left V 5 bases short and J 7 bases short, with 13 bases between. The clonotype comes from an adult in good health. Sequencing was performed on peripheral blood, taken on day 0 of AZD1222 vaccination. The chain carries TRBV28 and TRBJ2-3; D is uncertain. This CDR3 is CASSNPTPHTQYF. Written as DNA, the CDR3 is TGTGCCAGCAGTAACCCCACTCCTCATACGCAGTATTTT.